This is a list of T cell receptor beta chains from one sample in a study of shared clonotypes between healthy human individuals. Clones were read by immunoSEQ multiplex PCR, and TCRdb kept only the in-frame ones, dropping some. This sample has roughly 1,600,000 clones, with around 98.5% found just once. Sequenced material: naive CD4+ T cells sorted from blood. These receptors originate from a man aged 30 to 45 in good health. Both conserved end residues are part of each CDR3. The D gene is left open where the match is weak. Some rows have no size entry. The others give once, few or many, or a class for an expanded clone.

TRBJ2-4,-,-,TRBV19,CASSMGAGFLAKNIQYF,TGTGCCAGTAGTATGGGGGCTGGGTTTTTAGCCAAAAACATTCAGTACTTC
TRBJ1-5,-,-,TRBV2,CASSAQGVQPQHF,TGTGCCAGCAGTGCACAGGGTGTTCAGCCCCAGCATTTT
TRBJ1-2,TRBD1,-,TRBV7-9,CASSTWTGGFPRFGYTF,TGTGCCAGCAGCACCTGGACAGGGGGCTTTCCAAGGTTTGGCTACACCTTC
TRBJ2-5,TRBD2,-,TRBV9,CASSATGLAGEGWQETQYF,TGTGCCAGCAGCGCCACGGGACTAGCGGGAGAAGGTTGGCAAGAGACCCAGTACTTC
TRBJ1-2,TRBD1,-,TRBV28,CASSLRRDREKAGYTF,TGTGCCAGCAGTTTACGCCGGGACAGGGAAAAGGCTGGCTACACCTTC
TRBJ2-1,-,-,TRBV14,CASSQDTLNNEQFF,TGTGCCAGCAGCCAAGATACACTCAACAATGAGCAGTTCTTC
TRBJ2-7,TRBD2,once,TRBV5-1,CASSFSPRRLAVGMYEQYF,TGCGCCAGCAGCTTTTCACCTCGGCGACTAGCGGTCGGGATGTACGAGCAGTACTTC
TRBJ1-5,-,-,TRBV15,CATSRDVIQPQHF,TGTGCCACCAGCAGAGATGTCATTCAGCCCCAGCATTTT
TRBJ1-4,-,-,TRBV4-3,CASSQDLLLPAKLFF,TGCGCCAGCAGCCAAGATCTTCTCCTCCCAGCCAAACTGTTTTTT
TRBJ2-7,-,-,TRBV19,CASSAVRAGSEQYF,TGTGCCAGTAGTGCAGTACGGGCAGGCAGCGAGCAGTACTTC
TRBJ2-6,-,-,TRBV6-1,CASSASVWGANVLTF,TGTGCCAGCAGTGCGTCCGTTTGGGGGGCCAACGTCCTGACTTTC
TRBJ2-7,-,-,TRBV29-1,CSVGNRSSYEQYF,TGCAGCGTTGGGAACAGGAGCTCCTACGAGCAGTACTTC
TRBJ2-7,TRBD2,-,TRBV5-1,CASSWGLAGDLVYEQYF,TGCGCCAGCAGCTGGGGACTAGCGGGAGACCTGGTCTACGAGCAGTACTTC
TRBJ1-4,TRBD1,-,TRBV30,CAWSSGTGGNEKLFF,TGTGCCTGGAGTTCGGGGACAGGGGGAAATGAAAAACTGTTTTTT
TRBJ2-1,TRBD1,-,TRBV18,CASSPFTGQEYNEQFF,TGTGCCAGCTCACCTTTTACCGGACAGGAATACAATGAGCAGTTCTTC
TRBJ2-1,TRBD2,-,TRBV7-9,CASSQGLAGVNEQFF,TGTGCCAGCAGCCAGGGACTAGCGGGAGTGAATGAGCAGTTCTTC
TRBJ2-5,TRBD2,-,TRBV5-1,CASSPGLAGGGQETQYF,TGCGCCAGCAGCCCGGGACTAGCGGGAGGGGGACAAGAGACCCAGTACTTC
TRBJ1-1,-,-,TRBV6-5,CASSMTKNTEAFF,TGTGCCAGCAGTATGACCAAGAACACTGAAGCTTTCTTT
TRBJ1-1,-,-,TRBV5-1,CASSLVALNTEAFF,TGCGCCAGCAGCTTGGTGGCGCTGAACACTGAAGCTTTCTTT
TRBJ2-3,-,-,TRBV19,CASSIRRGISTDTQYF,TGTGCCAGTAGTATCCGTCGCGGGATTAGCACAGATACGCAGTATTTT
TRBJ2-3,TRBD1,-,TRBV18,CASSPRPGQGGTDTQYF,TGTGCCAGCTCCCCTCGCCCGGGACAGGGTGGGACAGATACGCAGTATTTT
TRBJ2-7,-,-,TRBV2,CASSAQVGYEQYF,TGTGCCAGCAGTGCACAGGTTGGCTACGAGCAGTACTTC
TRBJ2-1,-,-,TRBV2,CASRGSGFAYNEQFF,TGTGCCAGCAGGGGGAGCGGATTCGCATACAATGAGCAGTTCTTC
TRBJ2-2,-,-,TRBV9,CASSSQGLTNTGELFF,TGTGCCAGCAGCTCACAGGGACTTACGAACACCGGGGAGCTGTTTTTT
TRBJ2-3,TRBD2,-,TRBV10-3,CAISVESERTSGTDTQYF,TGTGCCATCAGTGTGGAGTCCGAGAGGACTAGCGGGACAGATACGCAGTATTTT
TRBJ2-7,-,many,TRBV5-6,CASTLGGYEQYF,TGTGCCAGCACCCTTGGGGGCTACGAGCAGTACTTC
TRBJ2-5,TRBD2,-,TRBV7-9,CASSSSGRVLETQYF,TGTGCCAGCAGTAGTAGCGGGAGGGTTCTGGAGACCCAGTACTTC
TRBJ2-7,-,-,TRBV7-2,CASSLGLRSQSYEQYF,TGTGCCAGCAGCTTAGGCCTGCGGTCCCAATCCTACGAGCAGTACTTC
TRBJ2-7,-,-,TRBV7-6,CASSLAEHSYEQYF,TGTGCCAGCAGCTTAGCAGAGCATTCCTACGAGCAGTACTTC
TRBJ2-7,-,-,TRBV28,CASSLVARVADEQYF,TGTGCCAGCAGTTTGGTAGCCAGGGTGGCCGACGAGCAGTACTTC
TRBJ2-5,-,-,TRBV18,CASSPQQETQYF,TGTGCCAGCTCACCGCAACAAGAGACCCAGTACTTC
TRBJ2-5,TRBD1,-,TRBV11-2,CASSLGGGAETQYF,TGTGCCAGCAGCTTAGGAGGGGGCGCAGAGACCCAGTACTTC
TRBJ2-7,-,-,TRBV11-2,CASVQDPRHEQYF,TGTGCCAGCGTTCAGGACCCTAGGCACGAGCAGTACTTC
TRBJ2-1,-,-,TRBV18,CASSPGVGLSYNEQFF,TGTGCCAGCTCACCAGGCGTAGGCCTCTCCTACAATGAGCAGTTCTTC
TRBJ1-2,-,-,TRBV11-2,CASSLDPTWNYGYTF,TGTGCCAGCAGCTTGGACCCAACTTGGAACTATGGCTACACCTTC
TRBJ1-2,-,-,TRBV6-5,CASSDPFGARGYTF,TGTGCCAGCAGTGACCCCTTCGGGGCGAGGGGCTACACCTTC
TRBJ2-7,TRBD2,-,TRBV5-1,CASSLDPSGVSYEQYF,TGCGCCAGCAGCTTAGACCCTAGCGGGGTTTCCTACGAGCAGTACTTC
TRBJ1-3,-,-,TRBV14,CASSQQEWAARAGNTIYF,TGTGCCAGCAGCCAACAAGAGTGGGCAGCCCGCGCTGGAAACACCATATATTTT
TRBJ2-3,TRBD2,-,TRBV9,CASSAQLAGALDTQYF,TGTGCCAGCAGCGCACAACTAGCGGGGGCGCTTGATACGCAGTATTTT
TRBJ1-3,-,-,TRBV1,CTSSQDHGQRADSGNTIYF,TGCACCAGCAGCCAAGATCACGGACAGCGCGCGGACTCTGGAAACACCATATATTTT
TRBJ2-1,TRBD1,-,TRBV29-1,CSVRDRGSYNEQFF,TGCAGCGTTCGGGACAGGGGCTCCTACAATGAGCAGTTCTTC
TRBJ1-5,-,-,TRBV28,CASSKRWGSRESNQPQHF,TGTGCCAGCAGTAAAAGGTGGGGGAGCCGGGAGAGCAATCAGCCCCAGCATTTT
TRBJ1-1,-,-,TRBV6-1,CASSEERNTEAFF,TGTGCCAGCAGTGAAGAAAGGAACACTGAAGCTTTCTTT
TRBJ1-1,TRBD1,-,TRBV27,CASSSGTALNTEAFF,TGTGCCAGCAGTTCGGGGACAGCTTTGAACACTGAAGCTTTCTTT
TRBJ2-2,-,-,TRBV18,CASSPPQGRGGSGELFF,TGTGCCAGCTCACCCCCCCAGGGTCGCGGAGGATCCGGGGAGCTGTTTTTT
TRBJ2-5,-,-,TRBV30,CAWTAALTQYF,TGTGCCTGGACCGCAGCTTTAACCCAGTACTTC
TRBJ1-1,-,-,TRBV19,CASRNRAIPNTEAFF,TGTGCCAGTAGAAACAGGGCAATCCCGAACACTGAAGCTTTCTTT
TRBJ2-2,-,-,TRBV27,CASRIHGTEVTGELFF,TGTGCCAGCAGGATACATGGAACGGAGGTGACCGGGGAGCTGTTTTTT
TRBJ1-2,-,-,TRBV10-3,CAISDLGGANYGYTF,TGTGCCATCAGCGACCTGGGCGGCGCTAACTATGGCTACACCTTC
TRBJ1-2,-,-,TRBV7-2,CASSSDSLGGYTF,TGTGCCAGCAGCTCTGACAGCCTGGGGGGCTACACCTTC
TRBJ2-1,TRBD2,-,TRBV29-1,CSVEGPSSGAYNEQFF,TGCAGCGTTGAAGGCCCCTCTAGCGGGGCCTACAATGAGCAGTTCTTC
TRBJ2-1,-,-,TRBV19,CASSILAGQGNEQFF,TGTGCCAGTAGTATACTAGCGGGACAGGGAAATGAGCAGTTCTTC
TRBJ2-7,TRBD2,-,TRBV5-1,CASSLAVGLAGDYEQYF,TGCGCCAGCAGCTTGGCCGTGGGACTAGCGGGAGATTACGAGCAGTACTTC
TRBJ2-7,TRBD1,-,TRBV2,CASRKSGDRGSYEQYF,TGTGCCAGCAGGAAAAGCGGGGACAGGGGTTCCTACGAGCAGTACTTC
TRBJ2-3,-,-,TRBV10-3,CAISELEATDTQYF,TGTGCCATCAGTGAGCTAGAGGCCACAGATACGCAGTATTTT
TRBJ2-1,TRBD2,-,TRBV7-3,CASSLTPAGVSFF,TGTGCCAGCAGCTTAACCCCAGCGGGAGTGTCGTTCTTC
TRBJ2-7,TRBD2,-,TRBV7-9,CASSLGAIAGDAYEQYF,TGTGCCAGCAGCTTAGGGGCCATAGCGGGAGATGCCTACGAGCAGTACTTC
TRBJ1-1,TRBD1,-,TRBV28,CASSFEGAPEAFF,TGTGCCAGCAGTTTTGAGGGGGCCCCTGAAGCTTTCTTT
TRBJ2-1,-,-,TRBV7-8,CASRGGGSGNYNEQFF,TGTGCCAGCAGAGGGGGGGGGAGTGGCAACTACAATGAGCAGTTCTTC
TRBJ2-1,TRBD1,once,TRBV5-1,CASSLSDRAFSYNEQFF,TGCGCCAGCAGCTTGAGTGACAGGGCTTTCTCCTACAATGAGCAGTTCTTC